The rows below give T cell receptor beta chains drawn from one sample of a study of T cell changes during pregnancy in multiple sclerosis. Produced via immunoSEQ multiplex PCR; TCRdb's table is partial and in-frame only. The sample shows fewer than 25,000 clones, less than 95% of them seen only once. The starting material was CD4+ T cells from peripheral blood mononuclear cells, obtained in the third trimester of pregnancy. These receptors were obtained from a female donor in good health, enrolled as a control in a pregnancy study. Both conserved end residues are part of each CDR3. Each record gives: J gene, V gene, clone size, D gene, CDR3 DNA, CDR3 protein. The D gene is left open where the match is weak. Not every row has a clone size; where given, it reads once, few, many or a size class.

>TRBJ2-3|TRBV5-1|-|-
TGCGCCAGCAGCCCTAATCCCCCCCTAGCGCACATTCAAACAGATACGCAGTATTTT
CASSPNPPLAHIQTDTQYF
>TRBJ1-5|TRBV27|-|TRBD1
TGTGCCAGCAGTTCGGTGACAGGGGGTTTCAATCAGCCCCAGCATTTT
CASSSVTGGFNQPQHF
>TRBJ1-1|TRBV12-5|-|TRBD1
TGTGCTAGTGGTTTGATCGCCGGGACAGGGGGCCGAGGCACTGAAGCTTTCTTT
CASGLIAGTGGRGTEAFF
>TRBJ2-3|TRBV7-5|-|-
TGTGCCAGAAGCAAAGACCATGAACAGGGAAAGGATACGCAGTATTTT
CARSKDHEQGKDTQYF
>TRBJ1-4|TRBV4-1|-|TRBD1
TGCGCCAGCAGCCCCGAGGACAGGGGGGGGGAAAAACTGTTTTTT
CASSPEDRGGEKLFF
>TRBJ1-6|TRBV2|-|-
TGTGCCAGCAGTGTTCGGGGAGGTAATTCACCCCTCCACTTT
CASSVRGGNSPLHF
>TRBJ1-3|TRBV19|-|-
TGTGCCAGTAGTCAAACATACTCTGGAAACACCATATATTTT
CASSQTYSGNTIYF
>TRBJ2-7|TRBV25-1|-|-
TGTGCCAGCAGTGAATCGGTAGGCCCTAGATACGAGCAGTACTTC
CASSESVGPRYEQYF
>TRBJ1-6|TRBV5-1|-|-
TGCGCCAGCAGCTTAGCGGGCAGGTCACCCCTCCACTTT
CASSLAGRSPLHF
>TRBJ2-4|TRBV4-3|-|TRBD2
TGCGCCAGCAGCCAAGATCTCGCGCGGGGGGCCAAAAACATTCAGTACTTC
CASSQDLARGAKNIQYF
>TRBJ1-6|TRBV19|-|-
TGTGCCAGTAGTATGGAGGGAAGCTCCTATAATTCACCCCTCCACTTT
CASSMEGSSYNSPLHF
>TRBJ2-2|TRBV2|-|TRBD2
TGTGCCAGCAGTGAATTCACTAGCGCCGGGAGGTACACCGGGGAGCTGTTTTTT
CASSEFTSAGRYTGELFF
>TRBJ2-7|TRBV28|-|-
TGTGCCAGCAGTCACGAGAACGAGCAGTACTTC
CASSHENEQYF
>TRBJ1-3|TRBV7-8|few|-
TGTGCCAGCAGCATAGGGACATCCGGAAACACCATATATTTT
CASSIGTSGNTIYF
>TRBJ1-5|TRBV6-1|-|-
TGTGCCAGCAGTCTTAGCAATCAGCCCCAGCATTTT
CASSLSNQPQHF
>TRBJ1-1|TRBV19|-|TRBD1
TGTGCCAGTGACGACAGGGATCGTGAAGCTTTCTTT
CASDDRDREAFF
>TRBJ2-7|TRBV28|-|-
TGTGCCAGCAGGTCCGGGGTCTCCTACGAGCAGTACTTC
CASRSGVSYEQYF
>TRBJ1-2|TRBV29-1|-|-
TGCAGCTCCGAGAGACCTTTAGGGGATGGCTACACCTTC
CSSERPLGDGYTF
>TRBJ1-5|TRBV10-3|-|TRBD1
TGTGCCACCGTACAGGGGGCCGGGGGCAATCAGCCCCAGCATTTT
CATVQGAGGNQPQHF
>TRBJ2-3|TRBV2|-|TRBD1
TGTGCCACCCCCGGACAGGGGCTGGGAGATACGCAGTATTTT
CATPGQGLGDTQYF
>TRBJ1-1|TRBV5-1|-|TRBD1
TGCGCCAGCGCCAAACAGGGGGCAGGCACTGAAGCTTTCTTT
CASAKQGAGTEAFF
>TRBJ2-3|TRBV27|-|-
TGTGCCAGCAGTACCCGACAGGTCTTGGGCACAGATACGCAGTATTTT
CASSTRQVLGTDTQYF
>TRBJ2-7|TRBV4-3|-|-
TGCGCCAGCAGCCAAGAGCGAGGAGGGTACGAGCAGTACTTC
CASSQERGGYEQYF
>TRBJ2-2|TRBV5-8|few|TRBD2
TGTGCCAGCAGCCCCACTAGCGAGGGGAGCGGGGAGCTGTTTTTT
CASSPTSEGSGELFF
>TRBJ2-3|TRBV5-1|once|-
TGCGCCAGCAGCTTGGCCCCGGGCACAGATACGCAGTATTTT
CASSLAPGTDTQYF
>TRBJ1-6|TRBV27|-|-
TGTGCCAGCAGTGAAGTGGGCTCAGGCTCCTATAATTCACCCCTCCACTTT
CASSEVGSGSYNSPLHF
>TRBJ1-1|TRBV9|-|-
TGTGCCAGCAGCGTAGAAGGATGGGGAGTCGGGAACACTGAAGCTTTCTTT
CASSVEGWGVGNTEAFF
>TRBJ2-7|TRBV7-9|few|-
TGTGCCAGCGCCGTCGAAGGGACTCCCGAGCAGTACTTC
CASAVEGTPEQYF
>TRBJ2-5|TRBV7-8|-|-
TGTGCCAGCAGCTATGGGGGCCGGGAGACCCAGTACTTC
CASSYGGRETQYF
>TRBJ2-1|TRBV7-2|-|-
TGTGCCAGCAGCGCGACGGAGTTAAGCTCCTACAATGAGCAGTTCTTC
CASSATELSSYNEQFF
>TRBJ1-5|TRBV6-5|-|-
TGTGCCACCGGACGGGCAGGGAAACAGCCCCAGCATTTT
CATGRAGKQPQHF
>TRBJ2-1|TRBV28|-|-
TGTGCCAGCAGTGGCCTCGGGGGACTCCTTAAGGATGAGCAGTTCTTC
CASSGLGGLLKDEQFF
>TRBJ2-7|TRBV2|-|-
TGTGCCAGCCGTCGCGGTGGCCAGCCCGGGGAGCAGTACTTC
CASRRGGQPGEQYF
>TRBJ2-3|TRBV19|-|TRBD1
TGTGCCAGTAGTAACGACAGGGCTCCCACAGATACGCAGTATTTT
CASSNDRAPTDTQYF
>TRBJ2-2|TRBV19|-|-
TGTGCCAGTAGTATGGGGCAGGAGTTGAACACCGGGGAGCTGTTTTTT
CASSMGQELNTGELFF
>TRBJ1-1|TRBV27|once|TRBD1
TGTGCCAGCACGACGACAGGGGTGAACACTGAAGCTTTCTTT
CASTTTGVNTEAFF
>TRBJ1-1|TRBV2|once|-
TGTGCCAGCACGACAGAACCAATGAACACTGAAGCTTTCTTT
CASTTEPMNTEAFF
>TRBJ2-1|TRBV7-8|-|TRBD2
TGTGCCAGCAGGCCGGGACTAGCGGATTATCGTGGGCAGTTCTTC
CASRPGLADYRGQFF
>TRBJ2-1|TRBV10-3|-|TRBD2
TGTGCCATCAGTGCACCGGGACTAGGCAGTTACAATGAGCAGTTCTTC
CAISAPGLGSYNEQFF
>TRBJ2-3|TRBV15|-|-
TGTGCCACCAGCAGAGGTGTGGGAGAGGGCACAGATACGCAGTATTTT
CATSRGVGEGTDTQYF
>TRBJ1-2|TRBV2|-|-
TGTGCCAGCAGGACCGGGCCCAGGCGGGAAGGCTACACCTTC
CASRTGPRREGYTF
>TRBJ1-2|TRBV5-1|few|TRBD1
TGCGCCAGCAGCTTGGCGCGACAGGGAGGCATGGATGGCTACACCTTC
CASSLARQGGMDGYTF
>TRBJ1-6|TRBV10-3|-|TRBD1
TGTGCCATCAGTGAGGCCCAGGGGGGAAATTCACCCCTCCACTTT
CAISEAQGGNSPLHF
>TRBJ2-1|TRBV30|-|TRBD2
TGTGCCTGGAGTGCGTGGGAGGGCAGTGAGCAGTTCTTC
CAWSAWEGSEQFF
>TRBJ2-1|TRBV7-2|-|TRBD1
TGTGCCAGCAGCTTAGCACAGGGGGTATACAATGAGCAGTTCTTC
CASSLAQGVYNEQFF
>TRBJ2-1|TRBV30|once|TRBD2
TGTGCCTGGAGGGGCGAGACTAGCGTATACAATGAGCAGTTCTTC
CAWRGETSVYNEQFF
>TRBJ2-3|TRBV5-1|-|TRBD1
TGCGCCAGCAGCTCAGAGCCGGGACAGGGTACAGATACGCAGTATTTT
CASSSEPGQGTDTQYF
>TRBJ1-2|TRBV9|once|-
TGTGCCAGCAGGAAAAATGGGGGGAATGGCTACACCTTC
CASRKNGGNGYTF
>TRBJ2-1|TRBV5-1|-|TRBD2
TGCGCCAGCAGCCCAATTGTGGGGGGGAACAATGAGCAGTTCTTC
CASSPIVGGNNEQFF